This T cell receptor beta chain was sequenced for a study of blood T cell repertoires in COVID-19. Study-level information: Acute and convalescent COVID-19 samples came from the United States, Italy and Spain. The cDNA or gDNA used as material had been derived from T cells, B-cell-depleted T cells, or PBMCs.

V shed 2 bases and J 1 base; nucleotides not matched to a gene: 2. CDR1 and CDR2 from the germline V gene are MNHNS and SASEGT. CDR3 length equals 15 residues. As originally analysed: Using reference gene primer amplification, nucleated cell counts were estimated. This table comes from immunoSEQ multiplex PCR, and its TCRdb copy is limited to in-frame clones, with some not included. The V and J calls and clone size were taken over from that table, and D and trimming were inferred from the DNA. This repertoire shows nearly 110,000 clones, approximately 80% found once; its top ten account for about 4.5%.

The genes are TRBV6-1 and TRBJ2-3; TRBD1 agrees at 8 bases. This clonotype originated in a man between 65 and 85 years old with acute or convalescent COVID-19. The sample consisted of peripheral blood. The CDR3 region has the DNA TGTGCCAGCAGTGAACCGGGACAGGGCACAGATACGCAGTATTTT. This translates into CASSEPGQGTDTQYF.